This T cell receptor beta chain is from a study of cytomegalovirus exposure and HLA in healthy donors. The method was immunoSEQ multiplex PCR; TCRdb's version includes in-frame clones alone and lacks a portion of them. The table lists some 140,000 clones, roughly 90% of them singletons, with 2.9% in the top ten. Germline CDR1 and CDR2: LNHDA and SQIVND (reference sequence). CDR3 size: 16 residues. Losses at the gene ends were 5 bases for V and 5 bases for J; bases not matched to a gene: 8. Sequenced sample: PBMCs. This TCR came from a man between 18 and 29 years old in good health and CMV-seronegative. The chain joins TRBV19 to TRBJ2-5; 13 bases agree with TRBD2. The CDR3 is CASSLTSGGARETQYF. CDR3 sequence (DNA): TGTGCCAGTAGTTTAACTAGCGGGGGGGCCCGGGAGACCCAGTACTTC.